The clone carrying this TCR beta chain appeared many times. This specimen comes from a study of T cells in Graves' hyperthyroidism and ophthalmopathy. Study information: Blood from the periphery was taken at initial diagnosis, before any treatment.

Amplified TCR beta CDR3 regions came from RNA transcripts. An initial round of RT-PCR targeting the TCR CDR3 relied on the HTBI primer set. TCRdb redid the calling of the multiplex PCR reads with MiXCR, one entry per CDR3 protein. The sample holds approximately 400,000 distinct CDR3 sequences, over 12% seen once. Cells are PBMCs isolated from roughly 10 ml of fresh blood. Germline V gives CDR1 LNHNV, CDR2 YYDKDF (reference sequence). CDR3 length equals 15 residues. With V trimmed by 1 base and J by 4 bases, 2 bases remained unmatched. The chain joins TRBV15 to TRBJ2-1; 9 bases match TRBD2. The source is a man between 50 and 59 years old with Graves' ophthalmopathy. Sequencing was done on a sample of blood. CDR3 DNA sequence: TGTGCCACCAGCAGAGTACTAGCGGGTTACAATGAGCAGTTCTTC. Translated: CATSRVLAGYNEQFF.